Sequencing of this T cell receptor (beta chain) was carried out in a study of T cells in Graves' hyperthyroidism and ophthalmopathy. General study points: Appearing also in blood were most of the thyroid clonotypes expanded above 0.001.

Trimming removed 2 bases from V and 0 bases from J, with 7 bases in between. The V gene's germline CDR1 is SGHTA and CDR2 FQGNSA. This CDR3 has 14 amino acids. RNA transcripts served as the template for amplifying TCR beta CDR3 regions. A first-round RT-PCR of the TCR CDR3 used the HTBI primer set. TCRdb recomputed calls from the multiplex PCR reads with MiXCR, one row per CDR3 protein. Found here are about 600,000 distinct CDR3 sequences, approximately 15% of them singletons; the top ten hold 2.5% to 4%. This clonotype has just a few counts. Its antigen is currently unknown. The clonotype was recovered from a woman aged 40 to 49 with Graves' ophthalmopathy. The sequenced sample consisted of blood. J is TRBJ1-2 and V is TRBV7-2; weak D call: TRBD1 (5 bases). The CDR3 spells CASSLSTANYGYTF. The CDR3 DNA follows: TGTGCCAGCAGCTTATCGACAGCTAACTATGGCTACACCTTC.